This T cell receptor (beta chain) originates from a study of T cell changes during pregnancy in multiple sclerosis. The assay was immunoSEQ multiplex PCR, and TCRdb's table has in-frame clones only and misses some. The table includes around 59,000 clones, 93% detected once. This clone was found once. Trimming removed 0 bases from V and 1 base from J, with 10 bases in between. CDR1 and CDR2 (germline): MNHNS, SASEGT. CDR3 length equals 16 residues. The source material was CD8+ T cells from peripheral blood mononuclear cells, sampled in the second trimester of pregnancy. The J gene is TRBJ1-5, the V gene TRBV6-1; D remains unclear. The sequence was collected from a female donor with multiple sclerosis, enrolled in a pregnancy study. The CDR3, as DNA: TGTGCCAGCAGTGAAGCTTTGGCACAGAGCAATCAGCCCCAGCATTTT. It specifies CASSEALAQSNQPQHF.